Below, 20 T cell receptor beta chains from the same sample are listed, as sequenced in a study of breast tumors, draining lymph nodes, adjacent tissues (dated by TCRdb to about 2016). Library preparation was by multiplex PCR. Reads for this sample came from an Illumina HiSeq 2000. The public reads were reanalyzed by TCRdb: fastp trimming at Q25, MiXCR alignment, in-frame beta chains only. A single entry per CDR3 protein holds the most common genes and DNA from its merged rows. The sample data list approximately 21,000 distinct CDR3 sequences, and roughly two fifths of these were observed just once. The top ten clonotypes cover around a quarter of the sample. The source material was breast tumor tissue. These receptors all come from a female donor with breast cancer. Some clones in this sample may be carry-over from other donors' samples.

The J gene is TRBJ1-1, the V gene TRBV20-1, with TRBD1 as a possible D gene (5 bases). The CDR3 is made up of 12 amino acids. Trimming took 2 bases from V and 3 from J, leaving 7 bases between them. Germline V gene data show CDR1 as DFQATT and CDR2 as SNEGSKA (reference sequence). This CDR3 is CSARLRDTEAFF. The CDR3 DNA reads TGCAGTGCTAGACTCAGGGACACTGAAGCTTTCTTT.

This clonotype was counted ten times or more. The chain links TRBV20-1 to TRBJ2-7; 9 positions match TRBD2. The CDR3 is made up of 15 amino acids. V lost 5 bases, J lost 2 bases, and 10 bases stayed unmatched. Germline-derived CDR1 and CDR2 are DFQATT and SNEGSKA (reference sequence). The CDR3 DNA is TGCAGTGCTGGACCAGCGGGAGGACACACCTACGAGCAGTACTTC. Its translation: CSAGPAGGHTYEQYF.

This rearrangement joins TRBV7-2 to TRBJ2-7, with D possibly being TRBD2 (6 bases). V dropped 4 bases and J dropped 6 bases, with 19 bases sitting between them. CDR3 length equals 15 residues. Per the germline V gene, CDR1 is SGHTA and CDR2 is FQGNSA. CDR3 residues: CASSSRRLESGEQYF. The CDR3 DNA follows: TGTGCCAGCAGCTCCCGCCGACTAGAGTCGGGCGAGCAGTACTTC.

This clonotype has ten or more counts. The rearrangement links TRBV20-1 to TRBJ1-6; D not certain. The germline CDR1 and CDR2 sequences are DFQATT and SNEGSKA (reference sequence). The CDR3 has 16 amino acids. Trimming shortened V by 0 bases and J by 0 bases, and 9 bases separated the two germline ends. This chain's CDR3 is CSARDGERSYNSPLHF. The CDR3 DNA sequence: TGCAGTGCTAGAGATGGGGAGCGCTCCTATAATTCACCCCTCCACTTT.

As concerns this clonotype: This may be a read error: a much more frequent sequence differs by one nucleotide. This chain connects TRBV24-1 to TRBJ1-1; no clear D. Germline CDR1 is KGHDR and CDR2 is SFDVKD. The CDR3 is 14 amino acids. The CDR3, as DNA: TGTGCCACCGGTGATTCCCATCGGACGGCTGAAGCTTTCTTT. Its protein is CATGDSHRTAEAFF.

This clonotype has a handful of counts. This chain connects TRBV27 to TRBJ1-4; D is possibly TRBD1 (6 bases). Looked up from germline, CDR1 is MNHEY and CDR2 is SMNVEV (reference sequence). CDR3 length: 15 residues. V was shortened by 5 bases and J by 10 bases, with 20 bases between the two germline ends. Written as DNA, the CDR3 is TGTGCCAGCAGTATGACGTCTACCGGGGGCGGAAAACTGTTTTTT. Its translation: CASSMTSTGGGKLFF. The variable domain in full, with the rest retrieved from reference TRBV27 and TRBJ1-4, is EAQVTQNPRYLITVTGKKLTVTCSQNMNHEYMSWYRQDPGLGLRQIYYSMNVEVTDKGDVPEGYKVSRKEKRNFPLILESPSPNQTSLYFCASSMTSTGGGKLFFGSGTQLSVL.

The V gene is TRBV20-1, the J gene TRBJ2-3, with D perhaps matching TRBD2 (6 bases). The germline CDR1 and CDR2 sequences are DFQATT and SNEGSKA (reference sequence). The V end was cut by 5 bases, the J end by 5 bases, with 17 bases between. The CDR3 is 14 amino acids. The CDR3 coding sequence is TGCAGTGCTTCGCCAGCCAGCGGGCAAGATACGCAGTATTTT. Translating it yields CSASPASGQDTQYF.

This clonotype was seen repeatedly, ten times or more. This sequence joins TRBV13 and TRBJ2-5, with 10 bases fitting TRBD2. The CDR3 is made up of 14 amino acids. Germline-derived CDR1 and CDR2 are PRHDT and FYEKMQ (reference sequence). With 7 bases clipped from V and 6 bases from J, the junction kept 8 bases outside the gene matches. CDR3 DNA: TGTGCCAGCAATGAGCGGGGGGGCTTGAAGACCCAGTACTTC. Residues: CASNERGGLKTQYF.

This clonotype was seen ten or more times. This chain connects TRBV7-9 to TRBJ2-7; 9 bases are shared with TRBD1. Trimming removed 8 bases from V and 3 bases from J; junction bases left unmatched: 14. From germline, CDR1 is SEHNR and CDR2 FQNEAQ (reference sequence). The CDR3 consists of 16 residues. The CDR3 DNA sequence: TGTGCCAGCTCCGGCCCCCAGGGACAGGGATACTACGAGCAGTACTTC. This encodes CASSGPQGQGYYEQYF.

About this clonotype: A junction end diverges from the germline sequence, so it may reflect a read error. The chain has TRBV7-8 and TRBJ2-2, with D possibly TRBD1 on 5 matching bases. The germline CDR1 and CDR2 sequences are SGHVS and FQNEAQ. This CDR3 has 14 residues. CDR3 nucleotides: TGCACCAGCAGTAGGACAAGGAACACCGGGGAGCTGTTTTTT. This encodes CTSSRTRNTGELFF.

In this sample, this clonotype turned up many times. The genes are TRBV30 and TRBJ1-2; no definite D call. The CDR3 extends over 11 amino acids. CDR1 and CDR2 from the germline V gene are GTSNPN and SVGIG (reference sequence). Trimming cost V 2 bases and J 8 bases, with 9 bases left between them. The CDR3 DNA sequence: TGTGCCTGGAGTTTTGTAGGGGGCTACACCTTC. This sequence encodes CAWSFVGGYTF.

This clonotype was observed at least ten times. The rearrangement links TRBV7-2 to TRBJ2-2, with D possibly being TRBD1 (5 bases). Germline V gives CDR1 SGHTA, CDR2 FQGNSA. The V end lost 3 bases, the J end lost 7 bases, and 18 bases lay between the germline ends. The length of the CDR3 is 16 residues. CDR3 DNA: TGTGCCAGCAGCTTCAGATTCGCCAGGGCCGTCGGGGAGCTGTTTTTT. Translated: CASSFRFARAVGELFF.

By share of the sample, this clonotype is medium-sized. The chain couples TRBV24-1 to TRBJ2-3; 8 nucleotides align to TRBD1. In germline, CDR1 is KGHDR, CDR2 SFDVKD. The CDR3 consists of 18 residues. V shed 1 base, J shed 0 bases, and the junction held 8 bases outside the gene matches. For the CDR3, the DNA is TGTGCCACCAGTGATTTCGAGACAGGGGATTCTAGCACAGATACGCAGTATTTT. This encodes CATSDFETGDSSTDTQYF.

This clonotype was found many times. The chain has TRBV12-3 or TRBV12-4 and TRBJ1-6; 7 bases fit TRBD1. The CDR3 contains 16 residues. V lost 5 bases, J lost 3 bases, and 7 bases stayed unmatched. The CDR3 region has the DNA TGTGCCAGCAGTCTTCGTTCAGGGGGCTATAATTCACCCCTCCACTTT. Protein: CASSLRSGGYNSPLHF.

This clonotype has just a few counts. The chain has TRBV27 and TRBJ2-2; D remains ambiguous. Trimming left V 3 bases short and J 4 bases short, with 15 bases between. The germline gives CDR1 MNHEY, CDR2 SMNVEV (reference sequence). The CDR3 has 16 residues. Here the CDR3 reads CASSLLGTLLTGELFF. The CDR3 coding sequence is TGTGCCAGCAGTTTGCTCGGCACGCTACTCACCGGGGAGCTGTTTTTT.

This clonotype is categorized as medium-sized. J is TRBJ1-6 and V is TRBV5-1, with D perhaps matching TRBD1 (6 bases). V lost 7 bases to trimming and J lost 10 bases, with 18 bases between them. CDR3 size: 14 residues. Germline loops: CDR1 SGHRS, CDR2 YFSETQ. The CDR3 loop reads CASARDNSISPLHF. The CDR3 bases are TGCGCCAGCGCCAGGGACAACTCGATCTCACCCCTCCACTTT.

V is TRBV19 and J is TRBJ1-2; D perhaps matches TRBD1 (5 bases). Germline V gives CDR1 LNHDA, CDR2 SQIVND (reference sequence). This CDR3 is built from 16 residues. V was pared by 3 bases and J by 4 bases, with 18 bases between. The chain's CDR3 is CASSIQGTVSSYGYTF. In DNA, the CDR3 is TGTGCCAGTAGTATCCAGGGAACAGTTTCTAGCTATGGCTACACCTTC. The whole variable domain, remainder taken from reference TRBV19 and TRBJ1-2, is DGGITQSPKYLFRKEGQNVTLSCEQNLNHDAMYWYRQDPGQGLRLIYYSQIVNDFQKGDIAEGYSVSREKKESFPLTVTSAQKNPTAFYLCASSIQGTVSSYGYTFGSGTRLTVV.

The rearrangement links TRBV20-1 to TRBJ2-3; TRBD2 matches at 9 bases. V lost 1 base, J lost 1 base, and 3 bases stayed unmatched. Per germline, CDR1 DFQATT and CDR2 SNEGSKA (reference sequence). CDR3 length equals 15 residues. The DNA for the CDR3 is TGCAGTGCTAGAGTAATAGCGGGGGGCACAGATACGCAGTATTTT. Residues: CSARVIAGGTDTQYF.

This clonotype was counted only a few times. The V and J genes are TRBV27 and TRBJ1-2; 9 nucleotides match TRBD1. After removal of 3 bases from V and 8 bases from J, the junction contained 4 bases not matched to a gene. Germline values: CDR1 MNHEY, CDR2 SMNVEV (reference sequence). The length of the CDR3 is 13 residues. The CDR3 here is CASSFGTGQGYTF. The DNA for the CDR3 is TGTGCCAGCAGTTTCGGGACAGGGCAAGGCTACACCTTC.

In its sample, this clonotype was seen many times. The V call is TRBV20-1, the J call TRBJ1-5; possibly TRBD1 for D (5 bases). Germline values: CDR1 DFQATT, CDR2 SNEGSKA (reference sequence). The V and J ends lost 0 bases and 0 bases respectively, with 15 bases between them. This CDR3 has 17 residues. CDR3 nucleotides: TGCAGTGCTAGAGATGTCAGGGATGACTATAGCAATCAGCCCCAGCATTTT. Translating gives CSARDVRDDYSNQPQHF.